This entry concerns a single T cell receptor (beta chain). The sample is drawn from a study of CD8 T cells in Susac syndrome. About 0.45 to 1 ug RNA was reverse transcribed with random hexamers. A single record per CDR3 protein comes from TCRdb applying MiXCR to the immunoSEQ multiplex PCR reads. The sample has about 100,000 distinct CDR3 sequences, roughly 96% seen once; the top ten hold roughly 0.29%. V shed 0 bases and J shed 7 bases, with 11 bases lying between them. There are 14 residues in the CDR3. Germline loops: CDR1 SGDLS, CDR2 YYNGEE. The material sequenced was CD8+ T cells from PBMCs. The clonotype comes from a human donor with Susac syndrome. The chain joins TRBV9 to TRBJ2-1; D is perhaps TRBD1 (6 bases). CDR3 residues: CASSVATGLNEQFF. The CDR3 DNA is TGTGCCAGCAGCGTAGCTACAGGGTTGAATGAGCAGTTCTTC.